This entry lists 26 T cell receptor beta chains sequenced from one sample in a study of T cells in Graves' hyperthyroidism and ophthalmopathy. TCR beta CDR3 region amplification was performed from RNA transcripts. A set of HTBI primers served as the primers for a first-round RT-PCR of the TCR CDR3. Using its own MiXCR run on the multiplex PCR reads, TCRdb lists one record per CDR3 protein. The repertoire has around 280,000 distinct CDR3 sequences, less than 15% of them found once; the top ten carry about 8%. The sequenced material came from blood. The receptors stem from a woman between 25 and 40 years old with Graves' hyperthyroidism that later progressed to Graves' ophthalmopathy.

This clonotype has a count of ten or more. This sequence joins TRBV6-6 and TRBJ1-5; 12 nucleotides match TRBD1. This CDR3 contains 16 residues. With 2 bases clipped from V and 6 bases from J, the junction kept 5 bases outside the gene matches. Germline assignment: CDR1 MNHNY and CDR2 SVGAGI (reference sequence). The CDR3 sequence is CASSYPGQGAGQPQHF. CDR3 nucleotide sequence: TGTGCCAGCAGTTACCCGGGACAGGGGGCCGGTCAGCCCCAGCATTTT.

In this sample, this clonotype turned up many times. The rearrangement links TRBV7-3 to TRBJ2-3, with 10 bases lining up with TRBD2. The V gene's germline CDR1 is SGHTA and CDR2 FQGTGA. CDR3 length equals 15 residues. Trimming at V came to 5 bases and at J to 0 bases, leaving 2 bases not matched to a gene. As DNA, the CDR3 is TGTGCCAGCAGCACAGCGGGAGGGAGCACAGATACGCAGTATTTT. Amino acid sequence: CASSTAGGSTDTQYF.

This rearrangement joins TRBV14 to TRBJ2-2; D is ambiguous. Trimming shortened V by 4 bases and J by 6 bases, and 9 bases separated the two germline ends. The CDR3 extends over 13 amino acids. Germline-derived CDR1 and CDR2 are SGHDN and FVKESK. For the CDR3, the DNA is TGTGCCAGCAGCCCCAGTATAGCCGGGGAGCTGTTTTTT. Its translation is CASSPSIAGELFF.

This clonotype showed up many times. CDR3 sequence (DNA): TGTGCCAGCACTACTAGCGGTACCGGGGAGCTGTTTTTT. This encodes CASTTSGTGELFF. The J gene is TRBJ2-2, the V gene TRBV6-1, with 8 bases identical to TRBD2. In germline, CDR1 is MNHNS, CDR2 SASEGT. V was clipped by 7 bases and J by 5 bases; unmatched bases: 3. CDR3 length: 13 residues.

This clonotype was counted a few times. V is TRBV9 and J is TRBJ1-1; D perhaps matches TRBD1 (6 bases). Germline loops: CDR1 SGDLS, CDR2 YYNGEE. The CDR3 consists of 13 residues. V was trimmed by 6 bases and J by 7 bases, leaving 16 bases between them. The chain's CDR3 is CASNKEGGDEAFF. CDR3 coding DNA: TGTGCCAGCAACAAAGAAGGGGGGGATGAAGCTTTCTTT. The whole variable domain, filled in from reference TRBV9 and TRBJ1-1, reads DSGVTQTPKHLITATGQRVTLRCSPRSGDLSVYWYQQSLDQGLQFLIQYYNGEERAKGNILERFSAQQFPDLHSELNLSSLELGDSALYFCASNKEGGDEAFFGQGTRLTVV.

Regarding this clonotype: Since a much larger clone is just one base distant, this may be a read error. The chain employs TRBV7-2 and TRBJ2-1, with 9 bases identical to TRBD2. The assigned J gene may be wrong: the sequence end matches TRBJ2-7 better. The germline V gene encodes CDR1 SGHTA and CDR2 FQGNSA. The CDR3 has 14 residues. CDR3 DNA: TGTGCCAGCAGCTTGAAGCGGGAGGACAATGAGCAGTACTTC. Its translation is CASSLKREDNEQYF.

This clonotype occurred many times. The V call is TRBV20-1, the J call TRBJ2-7; D possibly corresponds to TRBD2 (6 bases). Germline V gene lookup returns CDR1 DFQATT and CDR2 SNEGSKA (reference sequence). The CDR3 spans 17 residues. Trimming removed 1 base at V and 0 bases at J, with 19 bases between. In DNA, the CDR3 is TGCAGTGCTAGAGTTATTGTAGGCGGGGCCAGCTCCTACGAGCAGTACTTC. The encoded protein is CSARVIVGGASSYEQYF.

This clonotype was counted many times. The gene calls are TRBV11-2 and TRBJ2-7, with a possible D match to TRBD2 (5 bases). Germline V CDR1 and CDR2: SGHAT, FQNNGV. Deletions cut 1 base from V and 0 bases from J, with 7 bases between. The CDR3 extends over 14 amino acids. The CDR3 coding sequence is TGTGCCAGCAGCTTAGTGGGGAGCTCCTACGAGCAGTACTTC. Translation: CASSLVGSSYEQYF. Full variable domain (outside the CDR3, taken from reference TRBV11-2 and TRBJ2-7): EAGVAQSPRYKIIEKRQSVAFWCNPISGHATLYWYQQILGQGPKLLIQFQNNGVVDDSQLPKDRFSAERLKGVDSTLKIQPAKLEDSAVYLCASSLVGSSYEQYFGPGTRLTVT.

A note on this clonotype: This clone may be a read error of a much larger clone one base away. J is TRBJ2-2 and V is TRBV6-5, with 9 bases that match TRBD1. The CDR3 consists of 15 residues. V lost 2 bases and J lost 4; bases outside the gene matches: 2. Germline CDR1 MNHEY, CDR2 SVGAGI. The CDR3 DNA sequence: TGTGCCAGCAGTTACCCGGACAGGGGCACCGGGGAGCTGTTTTTT. Its translation: CASSYPDRGTGELFF.

As to this clonotype: One base away lies a much larger clone, so this may be a sequencing read error. The rearrangement links TRBV2 to TRBJ2-7; weak D call: TRBD2 (6 bases). Trimming removed 3 bases from V and 3 bases from J, with 15 bases in between. Germline V lookup: CDR1 SNHLY, CDR2 FYNNEI. The CDR3 totals 15 residues. CDR3 sequence: CASSEVGGGNYEQYF. In nucleotides, the CDR3 is TGTGCCAGCAGTGAGGTTGGGGGAGGAAACTACGAGCAGTACTTC. The variable domain in full, completed from reference TRBV2 and TRBJ2-7, reads EPEVTQTPSHQVTQMGQEVILRCVPISNHLYFYWYRQILGQKVEFLVSFYNNEISEKSEIFDDQFSVERPDGSNFTLKIRSTKLEDSAMYFCASSEVGGGNYEQYFGPGTRLTVT.

This chain joins TRBV19 and TRBJ2-7, with D maybe TRBD2 (7 bases). This CDR3 spans 16 amino acids. The germline V and J ends were trimmed by 3 bases and 3 bases, with 18 bases remaining between them. CDR1 and CDR2 (germline): LNHDA, SQIVND (reference sequence). The CDR3 loop reads CASSMFSGGGHYEQYF. The DNA for the CDR3 is TGTGCCAGTAGTATGTTCAGCGGCGGGGGCCACTACGAGCAGTACTTC.

This clonotype was seen ten or more times. The V call is TRBV27, the J call TRBJ2-7; either TRBD1 or TRBD2 may supply D (5 bases each). The germline V and J ends were trimmed by 6 bases and 5 bases, with 20 bases remaining between them. This CDR3 is 15 amino acids long. Germline V gene lookup returns CDR1 MNHEY and CDR2 SMNVEV (reference sequence). The CDR3 bases are TGTGCCAGCAGCCCTAGGGGAACCACCGGGGACGAGCAGTACTTC. This translates into CASSPRGTTGDEQYF.

This clonotype was recorded at least ten times. The chain joins TRBV7-8 to TRBJ2-1; 8 positions match TRBD2. Germline V CDR1 and CDR2: SGHVS, FQNEAQ. This CDR3 region has 14 residues. V lost 3 bases and J lost 9; bases outside the gene matches: 7. The CDR3 DNA reads as TGTGCCAGCAGCTTTAGCGGGACCCTCGGTGAGCAGTTCTTC. Residues: CASSFSGTLGEQFF.

This clonotype was counted ten times or more. The rearrangement links TRBV28 to TRBJ2-2; 8 bases match TRBD2. V shed 8 bases, J shed 6 bases, and the junction held 2 bases outside the gene matches. CDR1 is MDHEN, CDR2 SYDVKM, per germline. CDR3 length equals 12 residues. The CDR3 sequence: CASQRGSGELFF. CDR3 coding DNA: TGTGCCAGCCAGCGGGGGTCCGGGGAGCTGTTTTTT.

Turning to this clonotype: This may come from a read error, since a much larger clone is one base off. The chain is built from TRBV10-2 and TRBJ2-7, with D perhaps being TRBD1 or TRBD2 (6 bases each). The CDR3 is 15 residues long. Per the germline V gene, CDR1 is WSHSY and CDR2 is SAAADI. CDR3: CASRLAVEGGNERYF. CDR3 DNA sequence: TGCGCCAGCAGACTAGCCGTTGAGGGGGGCAACGAGCGGTACTTC.

This clonotype was detected many times. This chain connects TRBV27 to TRBJ2-3, with 16 bases identical to TRBD2. From germline, CDR1 is MNHEY and CDR2 SMNVEV (reference sequence). J was trimmed by 3 bases and V by 0 bases; bases with no gene match: 0. The CDR3 consists of 17 residues. This CDR3 is CASSLSGLAGGTDTQYF. Written as DNA, the CDR3 is TGTGCCAGCAGTTTATCGGGACTAGCGGGAGGGACAGATACGCAGTATTTT.

This sequence joins TRBV7-6 and TRBJ2-3; D not certain. Trimming removed 4 bases from V and 1 base from J, with 9 bases in between. Per germline, CDR1 SGHVS and CDR2 FNYEAQ. There are 14 residues in the CDR3. The CDR3 here is CASSYSAGTDTQYF. The CDR3 region has the DNA TGTGCCAGCAGCTATTCGGCCGGCACAGATACGCAGTATTTT.

This clonotype was detected ten times or more. The rearrangement joins TRBV6-1 to TRBJ2-5; 9 bases align to TRBD1. V was pared by 5 bases and J by 7 bases, with 5 bases of the junction left unmatched. The CDR3 runs 13 residues. Germline CDR1 and CDR2: MNHNS and SASEGT. CDR3: CASSTGGSGTQYF. CDR3 DNA: TGTGCCAGCAGTACAGGGGGCAGTGGGACCCAGTACTTC.

The sample holds many counts of this clonotype. The CDR3 spells CASRLSGLAGEETQYF. In DNA form, the CDR3 reads TGTGCCAGCAGGCTCTCGGGACTAGCGGGAGAAGAGACCCAGTACTTC. This chain links TRBV12-3 or TRBV12-4 with TRBJ2-5, with 14 bases that match TRBD2. The CDR3 sequence is 16 residues long. With 6 bases clipped from V and 3 bases from J, the junction kept 6 bases outside the gene matches.

This clonotype has a single count. This clone may be a read error of a much larger clone one base away. The rearrangement links TRBV19 to TRBJ2-5; 9 bases map to TRBD2. The germline V gene has CDR1 LNHDA and CDR2 SQIVND (reference sequence). The CDR3 loop spans 18 amino acids. CDR3 DNA sequence: TGTGCCAATAGTATAGATCTATATGGACTAGCGCTTCAAGAGACCCAGTACTTC. This gives the protein CANSIDLYGLALQETQYF. Looking up the rest from reference TRBV19 and TRBJ2-5 gives the full variable domain: DGGITQSPKYLFRKEGQNVTLSCEQNLNHDAMYWYRQDPGQGLRLIYYSQIVNDFQKGDIAEGYSVSREKKESFPLTVTSAQKNPTAFYLCANSIDLYGLALQETQYFGPGTRLLVL.

Only a few counts were recorded for this clonotype. The chain is built from TRBV5-4 and TRBJ2-5; no firm D call. This CDR3 spans 12 amino acids. Germline V gene sequence: CDR1 SGHNT, CDR2 YYREEE (reference sequence). Trimming left V 4 bases short and J 5 bases short, with 9 bases between. CDR3 protein: CASSPESETQYF. CDR3 coding DNA: TGTGCCAGCAGCCCGGAATCGGAGACCCAGTACTTC.

This clonotype was counted many times. V and J are TRBV20-1 and TRBJ1-1; D possibly corresponds to TRBD1 (5 bases). V lost 4 bases to trimming and J lost 11 bases, with 17 bases between them. The CDR3 is made up of 12 amino acids. Germline-derived CDR1 and CDR2 are DFQATT and SNEGSKA (reference sequence). The CDR3 sequence: CSAKQEGFRAFF. DNA for the CDR3: TGCAGTGCTAAACAGGAGGGTTTTCGGGCTTTCTTT.

J is TRBJ2-3 and V is TRBV30; D is uncertain. This CDR3 comprises 18 residues. CDR1 is GTSNPN, CDR2 SVGIG, per germline (reference sequence). V lost 1 base and J lost 3, with 23 bases in between. This CDR3 reads CAWSDDRATSVGTDTQYF. The CDR3 bases are TGTGCCTGGAGTGACGACCGGGCTACCTCTGTTGGTACAGATACGCAGTATTTT. Drawing the rest from reference TRBV30 and TRBJ2-3, the complete variable domain is SQTIHQWPATLVQPVGSPLSLECTVEGTSNPNLYWYRQAAGRGLQLLFYSVGIGQISSEVPQNLSASRPQDRQFILSSKKLLLSDSGFYLCAWSDDRATSVGTDTQYFGPGTRLTVL.

The sample holds one count of this clonotype. One end of the junction is discordant with germline, which a read error may explain. The J gene is TRBJ2-3, the V gene TRBV29-1; no definite D call. The CDR3 totals 12 residues. CDR1 SQVTM and CDR2 ANQGSEA come from the germline V gene. The CDR3 protein is CSVVGHTDTQDF. The CDR3 DNA follows: TGCAGCGTTGTAGGTCACACAGATACGCAGGATTTT.

This clonotype was detected ten times or more. The gene calls are TRBV30 and TRBJ2-5; D is ambiguous. CDR1 is GTSNPN, CDR2 SVGIG, per germline (reference sequence). The V and J ends lost 5 bases and 4 bases respectively, with 8 bases between them. This CDR3 is built from 11 residues. The CDR3 sequence: CAWAVGETQYF. CDR3 sequence (DNA): TGTGCCTGGGCTGTGGGAGAGACCCAGTACTTC.

In this sample, this clonotype turned up many times. V gene TRBV7-9 combines with J gene TRBJ2-1, with 10 bases that match TRBD2. V shed 6 bases and J 2 bases; nucleotides not matched to a gene: 7. Germline-derived CDR1 and CDR2 are SEHNR and FQNEAQ (reference sequence). The CDR3 is 16 residues long. As DNA, the CDR3 is TGTGCCAGCAGGTACCCCGGGACTAGCGCCTACAATGAGCAGTTCTTC. It encodes CASRYPGTSAYNEQFF.